This T cell receptor beta chain was obtained from a study of OX40 agonist ivuxolimab in advanced cancers. Points from the study as a whole: Low normalized clonal expansion also occurred in some nonresponding patients.

Points on this clone: The antigen is undetermined.

The CDR3 consists of 14 residues. Germline values: CDR1 SNHLY, CDR2 FYNNEI. V lost 6 bases and J lost 5; bases outside the gene matches: 9. The data were produced by immunoSEQ multiplex PCR, yet TCRdb's version contains in-frame clones alone and is incomplete. The sample lists around 66,000 clones, about nine tenths occurring once. This TCR derives from an adult with an advanced solid tumor such as melanoma, head and neck, liver or kidney cancer. This sample comprised CD4+ or CD8+ T cells sorted from blood, obtained in a trial of the OX40 agonist ivuxolimab. The rearrangement uses TRBV2 and TRBJ1-1, with 7 nucleotides matching TRBD1. CDR3 loop: CASSNGQAETEAFF. Here the CDR3 DNA reads TGTGCCAGCAGCAATGGACAGGCCGAGACTGAAGCTTTCTTT. Looking up the rest from reference TRBV2 and TRBJ1-1 gives the full variable domain: EPEVTQTPSHQVTQMGQEVILRCVPISNHLYFYWYRQILGQKVEFLVSFYNNEISEKSEIFDDQFSVERPDGSNFTLKIRSTKLEDSAMYFCASSNGQAETEAFFGQGTRLTVV.